The T cell receptor (beta chain) under discussion was sequenced for a study of blood T cell repertoires in COVID-19. The CDR3 length is 13 residues. Germline V CDR1 and CDR2: SGHRS, YFSETQ. V lost 4 bases and J lost 4; bases outside the gene matches: 3. Libraries were prepared by immunoSEQ multiplex PCR; TCRdb keeps only in-frame clonotypes and omits some of them. Found here are some 270,000 clones, around 92% of them singletons; the top ten hold around 1.9%. The sequenced sample was PBMCs or T cells enriched from blood (not recorded which). The receptor was isolated from an older woman who had recovered from COVID-19. V and J are TRBV5-1 and TRBJ2-5; 8 positions agree with TRBD2. CDR3 in amino acids: CASSRAGGETQYF. The CDR3 nucleotides read TGCGCCAGCAGCCGGGCGGGGGGAGAGACCCAGTACTTC.